The following is a T cell receptor beta chain sequence with its context. Its antigen is currently unknown. Losses at the gene ends were 2 bases for V and 3 bases for J; bases not matched to a gene: 10. Germline loops: CDR1 SEHNR, CDR2 FQNEAQ (reference sequence). The CDR3 is 16 residues long. These data are taken from a study of T cells in localized non-small cell lung cancer. Study results and limitations: Appearing in adjacent lung were a median about 60 of the top 100 tumor clones.

Measured with immunoSEQ multiplex PCR; TCRdb has only the in-frame clones, and not every one. The table includes around 90,000 clones, 80% detected once. Sample: PBMCs, taken before any cancer treatment. The origin of this receptor is a man aged 35-69 years with stage II squamous cell lung carcinoma. This chain links TRBV7-9 with TRBJ2-7; TRBD2 matches 7 bases. CDR3 DNA sequence: TGTGCCAGCAGCTTAACCCCGGGAGGAGATCGCTACGAGCAGTACTTC. Translation gives CASSLTPGGDRYEQYF.